A single sample is the source of the 16 T cell receptor beta chains below, sequenced in a study of blood T cell repertoires in COVID-19. Profiling relied on immunoSEQ multiplex PCR, and the TCRdb table lists in-frame clones only, not all of them. The sample consists of approximately 450,000 clones, 85% to 90% of them appearing once. Specimen: peripheral blood. These receptors all come from a woman in her twenties or thirties with acute or convalescent COVID-19.

The chain uses TRBV12-5 and TRBJ1-5, with D unclear. The germline V gene encodes CDR1 LGHNT and CDR2 FRNRAP. CDR3 length: 12 residues. The ends were cut back, 5 bases at V and 10 bases at J, with 12 bases in the middle. CDR3 nucleotide sequence: TGTGCTAGTGGTCCATCTATTAACCCCCAGCATTTT. Protein product: CASGPSINPQHF.

The chain joins TRBV6-5 to TRBJ1-2; D possibly corresponds to TRBD1 (5 bases). The germline V gene has CDR1 MNHEY and CDR2 SVGAGI. V was cut by 2 bases and J by 4 bases, with 14 bases left in between. The CDR3 length is 15 residues. In DNA, the CDR3 is TGTGCCAGCAGTTACCGGGGGGACCCCACCTATGGCTACACCTTC. Encoded protein: CASSYRGDPTYGYTF.

This clone appeared a few times. The chain links TRBV4-1 to TRBJ1-3; D unresolved. Germline assignment: CDR1 MGHRA and CDR2 YSYEKL. The CDR3 length is 12 residues. Deletions cut 6 bases from V and 13 bases from J, with 16 bases between. Here the CDR3 reads CASSDALGGIYF. For the CDR3, the DNA is TGCGCCAGCAGTGATGCCCTTGGAGGAATATATTTT.

This sequence joins TRBV2 and TRBJ1-2; D perhaps matches TRBD1 (5 bases). CDR3 size: 15 residues. Trimming removed 8 bases at V and 1 base at J, with 17 bases between. Germline CDR1 is SNHLY and CDR2 is FYNNEI. The CDR3 loop reads CASSAGTLGNYGYTF. The CDR3 nucleotides are TGTGCCAGCTCCGCAGGGACTCTGGGTAACTATGGCTACACCTTC.

The chain joins TRBV6-5 to TRBJ1-6, with 8 bases that match TRBD1. Germline loops: CDR1 MNHEY, CDR2 SVGAGI. The trim removed 2 bases at V and 8 bases at J, leaving 5 bases unmatched. The CDR3 consists of 15 residues. The CDR3 nucleotides are TGTGCCAGCAGTTACGTCCAGGGGGCTGATTCACCCCTCCACTTT. Amino acid sequence: CASSYVQGADSPLHF.

This clone came up once. This chain uses TRBV5-1 with TRBJ2-3, with 10 nucleotides matching TRBD2. The germline V gene encodes CDR1 SGHRS and CDR2 YFSETQ. The CDR3 runs 15 residues. With 4 bases clipped from V and 5 bases from J, the junction kept 7 bases outside the gene matches. CDR3 amino acids: CASSQSGGVEDTQYF. For the CDR3, the DNA is TGCGCCAGCAGCCAGAGCGGGGGGGTAGAAGATACGCAGTATTTT.

The chain carries TRBV6-5 and TRBJ1-6; D not certain. Germline CDR1 and CDR2: MNHEY and SVGAGI. The V gene lost 9 bases and the J gene lost 7 bases, with 13 bases spanning the gap. The CDR3 totals 13 residues. The CDR3 DNA follows: TGTGCCAGTAAACAGAGCTTCAATTCACCCCTCCACTTT. Residues: CASKQSFNSPLHF.

The rearrangement links TRBV5-6 to TRBJ2-5; 13 bases fit TRBD2. Germline CDR1 is SGHDT and CDR2 is YYEEEE. J gave up 6 bases and V 4 bases, and 12 bases lay outside the gene matches. There are 17 residues in the CDR3. CDR3 in DNA: TGTGCCAGCAGCCCCGGCAGGGGACTAGCGGGGTCGAAGACCCAGTACTTC. Amino acid sequence: CASSPGRGLAGSKTQYF.

The rearrangement uses TRBV11-2 and TRBJ2-5, with 9 bases that match TRBD2. The CDR3 is made up of 17 amino acids. Germline-derived CDR1 and CDR2 are SGHAT and FQNNGV. The V segment lost 5 bases and the J segment 3 bases; nucleotides outside the gene matches: 13. DNA for the CDR3: TGTGCCAGCAGCAAAACCCCCTTTAGCGGGGGCAAAGAGACCCAGTACTTC. This codes for CASSKTPFSGGKETQYF.

A word on this clone: The same CDR3 arises from other DNA sequences in this sample as well. The chain couples TRBV20-1 to TRBJ2-3; TRBD2 agrees at 9 bases. The germline CDR1 and CDR2 sequences are DFQATT and SNEGSKA (reference sequence). Trimming took 3 bases from V and 4 from J; bases not matched to a gene: 2. The CDR3 sequence is 13 residues long. The CDR3 bases are TGCAGTGCTAGTAGCGGGGGAGCAGATACGCAGTATTTT. This sequence encodes CSASSGGADTQYF.

V and J are TRBV19 and TRBJ1-5; D gene ambiguous. The V end was cut by 3 bases, the J end by 3 bases, with 12 bases between. CDR1 is LNHDA, CDR2 SQIVND, per germline (reference sequence). The CDR3 is 15 amino acids. CDR3 amino acids: CASSIEGYNNQPQHF. In DNA form, the CDR3 reads TGTGCCAGTAGTATTGAGGGATACAACAATCAGCCCCAGCATTTT.

This clone was seen a few times. The rearrangement links TRBV7-9 to TRBJ1-3, with 7 bases that match TRBD1. V lost 1 base and J lost 0; bases outside the gene matches: 3. Germline loops: CDR1 SEHNR, CDR2 FQNEAQ (reference sequence). This CDR3 contains 16 residues. In DNA, the CDR3 is TGTGCCAGCAGCTTAGGGGGACAGTTCTCTGGAAACACCATATATTTT. This codes for CASSLGGQFSGNTIYF. The full variable domain, rest sourced from reference TRBV7-9 and TRBJ1-3, is DTGVSQNPRHKITKRGQNVTFRCDPISEHNRLYWYRQTLGQGPEFLTYFQNEAQLEKSRLLSDRFSAERPKGSFSTLEIQRTEQGDSAMYLCASSLGGQFSGNTIYFGEGSWLTVV.

The gene calls are TRBV21-1 and TRBJ1-2; TRBD1, as called in the table, went unchecked against the DNA. TRBV21-1 is a pseudogene. This CDR3 region has 16 residues. In DNA form, the CDR3 reads TGTGCCAGCATCCTGACACCTGTGGTTCCTAACTATGGCTACACCTTC. This translates into CASILTPVVPNYGYTF.

The genes are TRBV9 and TRBJ2-3; TRBD2 aligns across 8 bases. The CDR3 spans 18 residues. Trimming cost V 3 bases and J 6 bases; bases outside gene matches: 18. Looked up from germline, CDR1 is SGDLS and CDR2 is YYNGEE. The CDR3 coding sequence is TGTGCCAGCAGCGCCCCGAACACGACTAGCGAACCTAGGGATACGCAGTATTTT. Its protein product is CASSAPNTTSEPRDTQYF.

This clone came up a few times. The chain employs TRBV5-1 and TRBJ1-4; 9 bases are shared with TRBD1. The J segment lost 6 bases and the V segment lost 4 bases, leaving 1 base of the junction unmatched. This CDR3 is built from 13 residues. Germline CDR1 and CDR2: SGHRS and YFSETQ. In DNA, the CDR3 is TGCGCCAGCAGCCGGGACAGGGATGAAAAACTGTTTTTT. Protein: CASSRDRDEKLFF. The variable domain in full, completed from reference TRBV5-1 and TRBJ1-4, reads KAGVTQTPRYLIKTRGQQVTLSCSPISGHRSVSWYQQTPGQGLQFLFEYFSETQRNKGNFPGRFSGRQFSNSRSEMNVSTLELGDSALYLCASSRDRDEKLFFGSGTQLSVL.

This clone has only one observation. The chain links TRBV5-1 to TRBJ2-4; D might be TRBD1 (6 bases). This CDR3 is 12 amino acids long. V shed 1 base and J shed 9 bases, with 8 bases lying between them. CDR1 is SGHRS and CDR2 is YFSETQ in the germline V gene. The CDR3 here is CASSLLGAIQYF. DNA for the CDR3: TGCGCCAGCAGCTTGTTGGGGGCCATTCAGTACTTC.